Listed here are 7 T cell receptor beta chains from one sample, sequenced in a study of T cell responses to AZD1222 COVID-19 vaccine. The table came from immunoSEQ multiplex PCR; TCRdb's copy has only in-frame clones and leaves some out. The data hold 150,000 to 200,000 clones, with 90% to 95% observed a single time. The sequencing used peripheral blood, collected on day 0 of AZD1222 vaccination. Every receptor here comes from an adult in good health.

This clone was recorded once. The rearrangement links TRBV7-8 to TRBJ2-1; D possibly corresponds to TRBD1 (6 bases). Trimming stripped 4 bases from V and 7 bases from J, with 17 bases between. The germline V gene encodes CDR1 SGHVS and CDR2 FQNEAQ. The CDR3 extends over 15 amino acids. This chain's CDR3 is CASSYDRRLGNEQFF. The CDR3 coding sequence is TGTGCCAGCAGCTACGACAGGCGCCTTGGGAATGAGCAGTTCTTC.

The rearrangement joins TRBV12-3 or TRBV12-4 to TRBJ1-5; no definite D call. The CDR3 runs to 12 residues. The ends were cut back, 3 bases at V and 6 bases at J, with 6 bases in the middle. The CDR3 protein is CASSFLAQPQHF. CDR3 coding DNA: TGTGCCAGCAGTTTCTTGGCTCAGCCCCAGCATTTT.

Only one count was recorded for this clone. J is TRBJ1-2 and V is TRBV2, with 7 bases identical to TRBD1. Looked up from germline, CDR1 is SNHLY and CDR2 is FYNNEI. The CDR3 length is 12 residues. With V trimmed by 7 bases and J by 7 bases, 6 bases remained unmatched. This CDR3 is CASTTGAGGYTF. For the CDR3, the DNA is TGTGCCAGCACTACAGGGGCCGGTGGCTACACCTTC.

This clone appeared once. The CDR3 is CAWRGLRGTDTQYF. The DNA for the CDR3 is TGTGCCTGGAGGGGGTTACGAGGCACAGATACGCAGTATTTT. This chain uses TRBV30 with TRBJ2-3, with D hard to call. The CDR3 consists of 14 residues. Germline V lookup: CDR1 GTSNPN, CDR2 SVGIG (reference sequence). Between the trimmed V and J ends, which lost 3 bases and 1 base, there was a span of 11 bases.

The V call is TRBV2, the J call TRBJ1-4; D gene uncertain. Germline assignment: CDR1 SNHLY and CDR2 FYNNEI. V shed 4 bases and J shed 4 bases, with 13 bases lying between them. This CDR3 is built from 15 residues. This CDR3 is CASSVMGTGNEKLFF. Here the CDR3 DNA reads TGTGCCAGCAGTGTGATGGGAACGGGTAATGAAAAACTGTTTTTT.

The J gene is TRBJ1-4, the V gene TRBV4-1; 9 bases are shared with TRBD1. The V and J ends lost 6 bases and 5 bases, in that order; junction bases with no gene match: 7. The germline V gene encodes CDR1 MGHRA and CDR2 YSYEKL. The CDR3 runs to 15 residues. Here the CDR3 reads CASRPRGTGNEKLFF. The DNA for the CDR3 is TGCGCCAGCAGGCCGAGGGGGACAGGGAATGAAAAACTGTTTTTT.

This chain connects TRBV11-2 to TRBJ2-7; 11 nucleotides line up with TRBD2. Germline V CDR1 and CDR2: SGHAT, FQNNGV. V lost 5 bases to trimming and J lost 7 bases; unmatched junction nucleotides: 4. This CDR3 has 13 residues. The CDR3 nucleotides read TGTGCCAGCAGCCCACGACTAGCGGGAGAGCAGTACTTC. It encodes CASSPRLAGEQYF.